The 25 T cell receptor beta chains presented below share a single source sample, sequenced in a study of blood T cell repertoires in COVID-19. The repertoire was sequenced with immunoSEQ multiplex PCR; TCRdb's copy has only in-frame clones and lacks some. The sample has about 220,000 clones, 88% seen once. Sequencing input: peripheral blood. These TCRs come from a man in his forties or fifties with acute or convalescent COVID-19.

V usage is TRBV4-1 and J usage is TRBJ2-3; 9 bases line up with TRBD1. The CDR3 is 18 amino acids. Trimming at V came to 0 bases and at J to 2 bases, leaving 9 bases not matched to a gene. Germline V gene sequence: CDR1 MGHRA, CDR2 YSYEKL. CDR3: CASSQDGQGQGITDTQYF. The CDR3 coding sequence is TGCGCCAGCAGCCAAGATGGACAGGGGCAGGGCATCACAGATACGCAGTATTTT.

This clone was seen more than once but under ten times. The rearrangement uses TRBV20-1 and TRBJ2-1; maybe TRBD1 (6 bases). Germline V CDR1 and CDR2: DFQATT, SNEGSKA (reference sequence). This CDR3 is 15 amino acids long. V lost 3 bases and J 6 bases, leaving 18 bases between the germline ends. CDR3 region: CSASLMGQGSNEQFF. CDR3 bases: TGCAGTGCTAGTCTTATGGGGCAGGGGTCCAATGAGCAGTTCTTC.

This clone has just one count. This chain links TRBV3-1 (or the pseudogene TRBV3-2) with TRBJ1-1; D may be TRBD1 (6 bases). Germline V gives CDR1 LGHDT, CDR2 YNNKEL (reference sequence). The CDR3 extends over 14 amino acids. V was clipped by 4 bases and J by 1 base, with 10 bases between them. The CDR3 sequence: CASSRGHANTEAFF. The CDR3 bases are TGTGCCAGCAGCCGGGGGCATGCGAACACTGAAGCTTTCTTT.

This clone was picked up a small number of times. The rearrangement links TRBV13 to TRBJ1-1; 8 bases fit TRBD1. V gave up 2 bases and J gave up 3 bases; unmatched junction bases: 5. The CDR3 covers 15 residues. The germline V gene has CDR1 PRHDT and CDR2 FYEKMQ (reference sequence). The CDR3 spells CASSLRTGFDTEAFF. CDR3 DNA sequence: TGTGCCAGCAGCTTACGGACAGGGTTCGACACTGAAGCTTTCTTT.

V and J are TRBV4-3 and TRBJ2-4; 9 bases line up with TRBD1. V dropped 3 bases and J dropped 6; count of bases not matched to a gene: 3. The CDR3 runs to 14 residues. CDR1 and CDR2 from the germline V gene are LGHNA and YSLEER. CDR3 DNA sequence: TGCGCCAGCAGCCACGCGACAGGGGGAAACATTCAGTACTTC. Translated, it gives CASSHATGGNIQYF.

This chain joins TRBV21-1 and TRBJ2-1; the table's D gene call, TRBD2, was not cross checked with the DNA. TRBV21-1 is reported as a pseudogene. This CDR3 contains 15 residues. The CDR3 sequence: CASSKGPSLLGEQFF. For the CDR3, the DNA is TGTGCCAGCAGCAAAGGACCTAGCTTACTGGGTGAGCAGTTCTTC.

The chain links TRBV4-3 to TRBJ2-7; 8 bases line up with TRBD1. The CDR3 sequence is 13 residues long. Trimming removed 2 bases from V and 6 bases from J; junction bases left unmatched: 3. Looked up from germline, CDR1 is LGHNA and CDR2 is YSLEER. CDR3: CASSQRTGLEQYF. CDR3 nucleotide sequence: TGCGCCAGCAGCCAAAGGACAGGGCTCGAGCAGTACTTC.

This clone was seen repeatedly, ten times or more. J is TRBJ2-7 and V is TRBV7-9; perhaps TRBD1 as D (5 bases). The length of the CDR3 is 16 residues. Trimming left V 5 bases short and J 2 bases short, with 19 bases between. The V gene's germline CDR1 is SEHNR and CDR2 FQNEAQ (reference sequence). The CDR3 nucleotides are TGTGCCAGCAGCCTAACCGAGACAGCGAACCCCTACGAGCAGTACTTC. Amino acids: CASSLTETANPYEQYF.

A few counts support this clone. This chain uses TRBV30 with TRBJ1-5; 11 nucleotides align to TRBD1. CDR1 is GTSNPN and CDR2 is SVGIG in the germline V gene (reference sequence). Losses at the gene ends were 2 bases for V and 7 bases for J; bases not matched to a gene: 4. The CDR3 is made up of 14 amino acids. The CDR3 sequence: CAWSRGQGGQPQHF. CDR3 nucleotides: TGTGCCTGGAGTAGGGGACAGGGGGGACAGCCCCAGCATTTT. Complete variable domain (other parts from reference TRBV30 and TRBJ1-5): SQTIHQWPATLVQPVGSPLSLECTVEGTSNPNLYWYRQAAGRGLQLLFYSVGIGQISSEVPQNLSASRPQDRQFILSSKKLLLSDSGFYLCAWSRGQGGQPQHFGDGTRLSIL.

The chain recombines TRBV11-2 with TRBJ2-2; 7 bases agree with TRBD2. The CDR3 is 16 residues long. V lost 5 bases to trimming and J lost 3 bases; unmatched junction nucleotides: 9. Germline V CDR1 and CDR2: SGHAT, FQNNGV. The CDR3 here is CASSKVSAGDTGELFF. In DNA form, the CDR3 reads TGTGCCAGCAGCAAAGTTTCGGCGGGGGACACCGGGGAGCTGTTTTTT.

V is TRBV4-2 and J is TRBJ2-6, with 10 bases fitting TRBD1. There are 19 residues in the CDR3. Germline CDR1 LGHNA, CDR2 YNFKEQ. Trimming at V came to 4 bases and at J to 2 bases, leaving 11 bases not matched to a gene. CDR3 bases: TGTGCCAGCAGCCCAAGAACCGGGACAGGGGTTACTGGGGCCAACGTCCTGACTTTC. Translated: CASSPRTGTGVTGANVLTF.

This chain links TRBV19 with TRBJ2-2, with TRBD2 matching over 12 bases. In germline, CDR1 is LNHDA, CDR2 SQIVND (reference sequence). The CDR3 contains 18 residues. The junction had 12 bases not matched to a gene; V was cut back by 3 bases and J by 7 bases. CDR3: CASSMGLAGSQYGGELFF. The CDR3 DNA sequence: TGTGCCAGTAGTATGGGACTAGCGGGCTCCCAATACGGCGGGGAGCTGTTTTTT.

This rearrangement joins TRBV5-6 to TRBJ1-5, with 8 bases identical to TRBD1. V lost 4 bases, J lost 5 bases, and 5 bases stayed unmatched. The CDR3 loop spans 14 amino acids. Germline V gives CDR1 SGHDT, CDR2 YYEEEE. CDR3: CASSPQGVYQPQHF. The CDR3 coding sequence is TGTGCCAGCAGCCCACAGGGGGTTTATCAGCCCCAGCATTTT.

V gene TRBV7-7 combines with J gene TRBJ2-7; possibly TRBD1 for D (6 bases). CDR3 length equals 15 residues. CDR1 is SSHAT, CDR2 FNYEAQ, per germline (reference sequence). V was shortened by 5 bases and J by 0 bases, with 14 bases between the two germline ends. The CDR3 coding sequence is TGTGCCAGCAGCCTGGCAGGGGATAGCTCCTACGAGCAGTACTTC. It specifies CASSLAGDSSYEQYF.

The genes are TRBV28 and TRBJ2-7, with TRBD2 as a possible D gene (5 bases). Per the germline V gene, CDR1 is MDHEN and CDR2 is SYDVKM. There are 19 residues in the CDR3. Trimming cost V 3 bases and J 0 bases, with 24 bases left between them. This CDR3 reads CASSLPDYLKSPSSYEQYF. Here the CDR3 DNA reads TGTGCCAGCAGTTTGCCTGACTACCTCAAGAGTCCGAGCTCCTACGAGCAGTACTTC.

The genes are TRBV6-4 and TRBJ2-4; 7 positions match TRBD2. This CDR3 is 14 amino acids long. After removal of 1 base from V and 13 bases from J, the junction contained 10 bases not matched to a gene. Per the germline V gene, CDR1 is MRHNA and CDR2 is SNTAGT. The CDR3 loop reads CASSDLVGGSPQYF. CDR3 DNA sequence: TGTGCCAGCAGTGACTTAGTCGGCGGGAGTCCCCAGTACTTC.

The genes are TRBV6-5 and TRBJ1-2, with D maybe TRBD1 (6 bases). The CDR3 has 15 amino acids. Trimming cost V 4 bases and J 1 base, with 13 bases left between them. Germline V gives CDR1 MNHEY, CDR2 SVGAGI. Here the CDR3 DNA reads TGTGCCAGCAGTTTCGACCGCAGGGGTAACTATGGCTACACCTTC. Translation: CASSFDRRGNYGYTF.

CDR3: CASSLLGGQGAGYTF. CDR3 bases: TGTGCCAGCAGTTTATTAGGGGGACAGGGTGCCGGCTACACCTTC. The J gene is TRBJ1-2, the V gene TRBV28; 9 bases align to TRBD1. From germline, CDR1 is MDHEN and CDR2 SYDVKM. The CDR3 spans 15 residues. The J segment lost 8 bases and the V segment lost 1 base, leaving 8 bases of the junction unmatched.

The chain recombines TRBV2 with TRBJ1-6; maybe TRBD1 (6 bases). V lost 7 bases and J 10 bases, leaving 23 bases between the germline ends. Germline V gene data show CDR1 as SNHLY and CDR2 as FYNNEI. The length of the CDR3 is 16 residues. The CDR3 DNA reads TGTGCCAGCATCCCATACAGGGAGTTTTTCCCCTCACCCCTCCACTTT. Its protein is CASIPYREFFPSPLHF.

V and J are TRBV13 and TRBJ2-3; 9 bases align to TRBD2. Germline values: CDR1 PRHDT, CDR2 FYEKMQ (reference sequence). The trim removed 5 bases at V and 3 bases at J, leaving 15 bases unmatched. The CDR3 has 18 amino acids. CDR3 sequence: CASSPQLFGGGATDTQYF. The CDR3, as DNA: TGTGCCAGCAGCCCCCAACTATTCGGCGGGGGGGCGACAGATACGCAGTATTTT.

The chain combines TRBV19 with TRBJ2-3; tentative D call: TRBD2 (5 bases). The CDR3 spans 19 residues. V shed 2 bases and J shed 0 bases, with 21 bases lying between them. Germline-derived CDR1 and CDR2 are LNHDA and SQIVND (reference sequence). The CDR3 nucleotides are TGTGCCAGTAGTATATTTCCGCCTGCCGACACGGGGAGCACAGATACGCAGTATTTT. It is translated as CASSIFPPADTGSTDTQYF. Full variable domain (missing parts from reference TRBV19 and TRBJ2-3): DGGITQSPKYLFRKEGQNVTLSCEQNLNHDAMYWYRQDPGQGLRLIYYSQIVNDFQKGDIAEGYSVSREKKESFPLTVTSAQKNPTAFYLCASSIFPPADTGSTDTQYFGPGTRLTVL.

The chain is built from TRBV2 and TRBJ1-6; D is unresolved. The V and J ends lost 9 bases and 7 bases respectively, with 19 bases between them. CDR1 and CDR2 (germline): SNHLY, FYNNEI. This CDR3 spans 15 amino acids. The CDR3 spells CARGTGSVQNSPLHF. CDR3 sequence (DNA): TGTGCCAGGGGCACCGGATCGGTACAAAATTCACCCCTCCACTTT.

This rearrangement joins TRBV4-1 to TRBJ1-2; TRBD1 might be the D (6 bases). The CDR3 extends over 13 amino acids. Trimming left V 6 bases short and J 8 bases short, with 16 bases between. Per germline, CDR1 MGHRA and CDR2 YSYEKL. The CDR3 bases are TGCGCCAGCAGTTCTTACAGGGTCGAGGGCTACACCTTC. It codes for CASSSYRVEGYTF.

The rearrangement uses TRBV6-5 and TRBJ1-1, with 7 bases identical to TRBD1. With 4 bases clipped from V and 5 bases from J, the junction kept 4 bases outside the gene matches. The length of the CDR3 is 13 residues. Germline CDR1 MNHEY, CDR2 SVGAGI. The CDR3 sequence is CASSLTGLTEAFF. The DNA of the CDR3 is TGTGCCAGCAGTTTGACAGGGCTTACTGAAGCTTTCTTT.

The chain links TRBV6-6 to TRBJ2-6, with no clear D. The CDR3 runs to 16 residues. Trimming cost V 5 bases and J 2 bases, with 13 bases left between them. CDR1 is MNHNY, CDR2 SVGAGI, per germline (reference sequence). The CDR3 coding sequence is TGTGCCAGCAGTCGATCGGTAGCTGCTGGGGCCAACGTCCTGACTTTC. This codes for CASSRSVAAGANVLTF.